The clone carrying this T cell receptor beta chain was observed a handful of times. The sample comes from a study of cytomegalovirus exposure and HLA in healthy donors. Primers included in the PCR were 60 Vbeta and 13 Jbeta primers. Produced via immunoSEQ multiplex PCR; TCRdb's table is partial and in-frame only. The repertoire holds about 170,000 clones, with almost 75% as singletons. The specimen sequenced was PBMCs. The TCR sequence derives from a woman aged 18-29 years in good health and CMV-seropositive.

CDR3 sequence: CASSYGGAENEQFF. The DNA for the CDR3 is TGTGCCAGCAGTTACGGGGGGGCAGAGAATGAGCAGTTCTTC. The V gene is TRBV6-5, the J gene TRBJ2-1; possibly TRBD2 for D (7 bases). The germline V and J ends were trimmed by 2 bases and 7 bases, with 12 bases remaining between them. The CDR3 consists of 14 residues. Germline lookup yields CDR1 MNHEY and CDR2 SVGAGI.